This TCR beta chain was observed in a study of blood T cell repertoires in COVID-19. Overall study: COVID-19 samples from acute and convalescent phases originated in the United States, Italy and Spain.

Germline V gene lookup returns CDR1 SGHAT and CDR2 FQDESV (reference sequence). The CDR3 runs 14 residues. The V gene lost 3 bases and the J gene lost 8 bases, with 16 bases spanning the gap. Under the authors' procedure: Reference gene primer amplification yielded estimated nucleated cell counts. The data were produced by immunoSEQ multiplex PCR, yet TCRdb's version contains in-frame clones alone and is incomplete. The DNA was the basis for D and trimming; V, J and clone size are from that table. The sample consists of about 260,000 clones, approximately 82% of them appearing once. Input material: peripheral blood. The source of this sequence is a woman aged 80 or older with acute or convalescent COVID-19. V and J are TRBV11-1 and TRBJ1-2; tentatively, D is TRBD1 (5 bases). The CDR3 DNA is TGTGCCAGCAGCTTTGGGGGGTCCCCCCTCGGCTACACCTTC. Translated, it gives CASSFGGSPLGYTF.